This is a list of T cell receptor beta chains from one sample in a study of synovial regulatory T cells in juvenile arthritis. Only in-frame clones appear in the TCRdb table, and some are missing; sequencing was by immunoSEQ multiplex PCR. The listing records more than 2,000 clones. Sequencing was performed on Treg cells from the synovium. All receptors derive from a donor younger than 30 with juvenile idiopathic arthritis. The CDR3 runs from the conserved cysteine through the conserved F or W. Part of the rows lack a size; the others show once, few, many or a class for expanded clones.

v_call: TRBV5-1
j_call: TRBJ2-1
cdr3_length: 17
clone_size: medium-sized
cdr3_aa: CASRGSGRRDLYNEQFF

v_call: TRBV7-9
j_call: TRBJ1-5
cdr3_length: 14
clone_size: .
cdr3_aa: CASSSGHLNQPQHF

v_call: TRBV18
j_call: TRBJ2-3
cdr3_length: 13
clone_size: .
cdr3_aa: CASSAQAEDTQYF

v_call: TRBV6-5
j_call: TRBJ1-2
cdr3_length: 13
clone_size: .
cdr3_aa: CASSGQSSYGYTF

v_call: TRBV10-3
j_call: TRBJ2-2
cdr3_length: 14
clone_size: large
cdr3_aa: CAISGTSGRGELFF

v_call: TRBV29-1
j_call: TRBJ2-3
cdr3_length: 12
clone_size: .
cdr3_aa: CSVEGQLDTQYF

v_call: TRBV5-1
j_call: TRBJ2-5
cdr3_length: 16
clone_size: medium-sized
cdr3_aa: CASSQGTSGSGETQYF

v_call: TRBV19
j_call: TRBJ1-4
cdr3_length: 15
clone_size: medium-sized
cdr3_aa: CASSFSGVANEKLFF

v_call: TRBV7-9
j_call: TRBJ2-5
cdr3_length: 16
clone_size: .
cdr3_aa: CASSPGLAGLQETQYF

v_call: TRBV11-2
j_call: TRBJ2-4
cdr3_length: 12
clone_size: .
cdr3_aa: CASRWRTNIQYF

v_call: TRBV4-2
j_call: TRBJ2-7
cdr3_length: 14
clone_size: .
cdr3_aa: CASSQGQGAYEQYF

v_call: TRBV10-3
j_call: TRBJ1-5
cdr3_length: 14
clone_size: medium-sized
cdr3_aa: CAISDSWGNQPQHF

v_call: TRBV4-1
j_call: TRBJ2-7
cdr3_length: 14
clone_size: medium-sized
cdr3_aa: CASAPTSRAYEQYF

v_call: TRBV5-6
j_call: TRBJ1-2
cdr3_length: 13
clone_size: medium-sized
cdr3_aa: CASSLRSPGGYTF

v_call: TRBV5-4
j_call: TRBJ2-1
cdr3_length: 15
clone_size: medium-sized
cdr3_aa: CASSSLAGGYNEQFF

v_call: TRBV9
j_call: TRBJ2-6
cdr3_length: 19
clone_size: .
cdr3_aa: CASSVATGQGARGANVLTF

v_call: TRBV10-2
j_call: TRBJ2-7
cdr3_length: 14
clone_size: medium-sized
cdr3_aa: CASRPGTQLYEQYF

v_call: TRBV14
j_call: TRBJ2-3
cdr3_length: 13
clone_size: .
cdr3_aa: CASSRRGTDTQYF

v_call: TRBV18
j_call: TRBJ2-1
cdr3_length: 14
clone_size: .
cdr3_aa: CASSPRTPLNEQFF

v_call: TRBV6-5
j_call: TRBJ1-1
cdr3_length: 13
clone_size: medium-sized
cdr3_aa: CASSYSMNTEAFF

v_call: TRBV11-2
j_call: TRBJ2-7
cdr3_length: 14
clone_size: medium-sized
cdr3_aa: CASSLDPDRYEQYF

v_call: TRBV5-6
j_call: TRBJ2-3
cdr3_length: 14
clone_size: .
cdr3_aa: CASSFAGEADTQYF

v_call: TRBV29-1
j_call: TRBJ1-1
cdr3_length: 12
clone_size: medium-sized
cdr3_aa: CSVEGRVTEAFF

v_call: TRBV11-1
j_call: TRBJ2-1
cdr3_length: 15
clone_size: large
cdr3_aa: CASSSTGSSYNEQFF

v_call: TRBV11-2
j_call: TRBJ2-5
cdr3_length: 17
clone_size: .
cdr3_aa: CASSLVVGRGSQETQYF

v_call: TRBV5-1
j_call: TRBJ1-2
cdr3_length: 14
clone_size: medium-sized
cdr3_aa: CASSLGQNIYGYTF

v_call: TRBV10-3
j_call: TRBJ1-3
cdr3_length: 17
clone_size: large
cdr3_aa: CAIRWGTGTVSGNTIYF

v_call: TRBV7-9
j_call: TRBJ2-5
cdr3_length: 15
clone_size: .
cdr3_aa: CASIRGAEYQETQYF

v_call: TRBV7-3
j_call: TRBJ2-7
cdr3_length: 13
clone_size: medium-sized
cdr3_aa: CASSFDRDNEQYF

v_call: TRBV7-9
j_call: TRBJ2-1
cdr3_length: 12
clone_size: .
cdr3_aa: CASSLQRNEQFF

v_call: TRBV2
j_call: TRBJ2-4
cdr3_length: 18
clone_size: medium-sized
cdr3_aa: CASSPRNIQDSVKNIQYF

v_call: TRBV15
j_call: TRBJ2-6
cdr3_length: 16
clone_size: medium-sized
cdr3_aa: CATSRDSGGGANVLTF

v_call: TRBV19
j_call: TRBJ1-2
cdr3_length: 15
clone_size: medium-sized
cdr3_aa: CASSSGQGWIYGYTF

v_call: TRBV19
j_call: TRBJ2-3
cdr3_length: 13
clone_size: medium-sized
cdr3_aa: CASSADSTDTQYF

v_call: TRBV5-4
j_call: TRBJ2-2
cdr3_length: 18
clone_size: medium-sized
cdr3_aa: CASSSGLAGAFGTGELFF

v_call: TRBV19
j_call: TRBJ2-6
cdr3_length: 18
clone_size: .
cdr3_aa: CASSPRDWGSSGANVLTF

v_call: TRBV5-4
j_call: TRBJ2-7
cdr3_length: 14
clone_size: medium-sized
cdr3_aa: CASSSGHLSYEQYF

v_call: TRBV5-6
j_call: TRBJ1-2
cdr3_length: 11
clone_size: medium-sized
cdr3_aa: CASSRDRGYTF

v_call: TRBV7-2
j_call: TRBJ2-1
cdr3_length: 15
clone_size: .
cdr3_aa: CASSPGRASGYEQFF

v_call: TRBV7-2
j_call: TRBJ2-7
cdr3_length: 13
clone_size: medium-sized
cdr3_aa: CASSYGRRYEQYF

v_call: TRBV5-1
j_call: TRBJ2-1
cdr3_length: 15
clone_size: .
cdr3_aa: CASSPDRGGLNEQFF

v_call: TRBV4-3
j_call: TRBJ1-2
cdr3_length: 16
clone_size: medium-sized
cdr3_aa: CASSQDRQRHLYGYTF

v_call: TRBV28
j_call: TRBJ2-7
cdr3_length: 16
clone_size: .
cdr3_aa: CASTGTSGYLSYEQYF

v_call: TRBV5-1
j_call: TRBJ1-2
cdr3_length: 12
clone_size: medium-sized
cdr3_aa: CASRTANYGYTF

v_call: TRBV5-6
j_call: TRBJ2-7
cdr3_length: 17
clone_size: medium-sized
cdr3_aa: CASSFGFLGLARHEQYF

v_call: TRBV4-2
j_call: TRBJ2-3
cdr3_length: 17
clone_size: medium-sized
cdr3_aa: CASSPRASGGHTDTQYF

v_call: TRBV6-1
j_call: TRBJ1-2
cdr3_length: 14
clone_size: medium-sized
cdr3_aa: CASSVEGSSSGYTF

v_call: TRBV28
j_call: TRBJ1-6
cdr3_length: 14
clone_size: .
cdr3_aa: CASSAGTANSPLHF

v_call: TRBV15
j_call: TRBJ2-2
cdr3_length: 16
clone_size: .
cdr3_aa: CATSTKQGVNTGELFF

v_call: TRBV7-9
j_call: TRBJ1-6
cdr3_length: 17
clone_size: .
cdr3_aa: CASSLEGAGGAGSPLHF

v_call: TRBV4-3
j_call: TRBJ2-3
cdr3_length: 18
clone_size: medium-sized
cdr3_aa: CASSQEAGGSLRTDTQYF

v_call: TRBV28
j_call: TRBJ1-5
cdr3_length: 15
clone_size: .
cdr3_aa: CASSPRQGSNQPQHF

v_call: TRBV7-6
j_call: TRBJ2-2
cdr3_length: 13
clone_size: medium-sized
cdr3_aa: CASSSGFTGELFF